The entry below gives a single TCR beta chain sequence along with its context. These data belong to a study of blood T cell repertoires in COVID-19. Whole-study context: The United States, Italy and Spain were the sources of the acute and convalescent COVID-19 samples.

Method: immunoSEQ multiplex PCR; TCRdb's copy keeps in-frame clones and lacks some. The sample carries roughly 50,000 clones, over 75% recorded once. V lost 3 bases to trimming and J lost 2 bases; unmatched junction nucleotides: 5. The germline gives CDR1 LGHDT, CDR2 YNNKEL (reference sequence). The CDR3 runs to 16 residues. Input material: peripheral blood. This TCR derives from a man between 65 and 85 years old with acute or convalescent COVID-19. The chain is built from TRBV3-1 (or the pseudogene TRBV3-2) and TRBJ1-3; 9 bases agree with TRBD1. Written as DNA, the CDR3 is TGTGCCAGCAGCCAGGGACAGGGAAAGACTGGAAACACCATATATTTT. Translated, it gives CASSQGQGKTGNTIYF.